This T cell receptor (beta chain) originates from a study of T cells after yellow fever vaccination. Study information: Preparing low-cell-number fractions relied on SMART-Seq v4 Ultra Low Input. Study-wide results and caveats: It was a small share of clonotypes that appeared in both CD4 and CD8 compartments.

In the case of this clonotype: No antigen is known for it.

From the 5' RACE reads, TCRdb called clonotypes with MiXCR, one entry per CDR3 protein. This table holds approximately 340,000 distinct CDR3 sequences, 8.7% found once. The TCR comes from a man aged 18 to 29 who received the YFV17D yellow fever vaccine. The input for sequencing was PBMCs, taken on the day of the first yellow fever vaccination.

In DNA form, the CDR3 reads TGCAGTGCTCAGGGATCGAGGGAGACCCAGTACTTC. Its protein is CSAQGSRETQYF. The V and J genes are TRBV20-1 and TRBJ2-5, with D perhaps matching TRBD1 (5 bases). Germline V CDR1 and CDR2: DFQATT, SNEGSKA (reference sequence). Trimming removed 5 bases from V and 5 bases from J, with 12 bases in between. The length of the CDR3 is 12 residues.